This T cell receptor (beta chain) was found in a study of Graves' ophthalmopathy and Graves' hyperthyroidism (dated by TCRdb to about 2018). For context, the study as a whole: Peripheral blood was collected before any treatment was given, at the time of initial diagnosis. The roughly 100 discovery patients were randomly divided into training and test sets at a 7:3 ratio. A discovery set of 95 to 100 patients (43 ophthalmopathy, fewer than 60 stable hyperthyroidism) was enrolled to explore V-J signatures distinguishing ophthalmopathy from hyperthyroidism. TCR beta repertoire signatures were used to distinguish Graves' ophthalmopathy from Graves' hyperthyroidism and to predict progression to ophthalmopathy. Once sampling was done, hyperthyroidism patients were given methimazole at a starting dose of 30 mg daily, while ophthalmopathy patients were given high-dose intravenous methylprednisolone. In total, 135 blood samples were TCR-sequenced: 43 ophthalmopathy, about 75 hyperthyroidism and about 17 hyperthyroidism-to-ophthalmopathy patients. An independent validation cohort comprised 18 to 20 hyperthyroidism patients and over 15 patients who later progressed from hyperthyroidism to ophthalmopathy. In five or six hyperthyroidism patients, the T-cell repertoires found in thyroid tissue were compared with those found in blood.

This clonotype was counted ten times or more. What antigen it recognizes has not been identified. One end of the junction does not line up with germline, which may come from a read error. TCR beta CDR3 regions were amplified from RNA transcripts for repertoire sequencing. A first-round RT-PCR used HTBI primers with the Qiagen OneStep RT-PCR kit, followed by a second-round multiplex PCR, size selection and purification. Sequencing of the libraries was carried out on an Illumina HiSeq2000 in paired-end mode with 100 bp reads. Turning to the authors' computational methods: SOAPnuke was used to process the reads, throwing out any read that had adapters, had uncalled bases, had a mean Phred below 15, or lacked an exact constant-primer or identifier match. COPE v1.2.5 was used to merge the high-quality paired reads. Each unique nucleotide sequence was defined as a clonotype, and clonotypes were aligned to IMGT TRB V, D and J references with MiTCR v1.1. The analysis was limited to V-J combinations with a frequency above 0.0001, which together covered about 99% of the repertoires. A TCR clonal expansion and chaos score per V-J combination was defined as the ratio of F50 clonal expansion to chaos observed in the TCRdist matrix. Welch's t-statistics and random forest were used to narrow the features down to 13 V-J combinations, which were then fed into a naive Bayes classifier. The similarity between thyroid and blood repertoires was quantified using the Morisita-Horn index. TCRdb cleaned the public reads at Q25 with fastp, built clones with MiXCR and kept in-frame beta chains. Each record represents a unique CDR3 protein, reported with the most common genes and DNA among its rows. These V and J calls are TCRdb output, not the study's own analysis. The sample contains hundreds of thousands of distinct CDR3 sequences, more than 20% of them found a single time. The ten largest make up 2.5% to 3.5% of the sample.

Hyperthyroidism was defined as stable when no progression to ophthalmopathy occurred within 18 months of follow-up. Hyperthyroidism patients were newly diagnosed, with disease duration under 2 months, and aged 18 to 65 years. Patients were excluded if they had other autoimmune diseases, uncontrolled infections, pregnancy or lactation. Diagnosis was based on clinical symptoms, serum thyroxine, TRAb, thyroid ultrasound and orbital computed tomography. PBMCs were isolated from 10 ml of fresh peripheral blood by Ficoll-Paque density gradient centrifugation. Trizol reagent was used to extract the total RNA, and its quality was then checked on an Agilent 2100 Bioanalyzer. CDR1 SGHRS and CDR2 YFSETQ were looked up in the germline V gene. The CDR3 numbers 14 residues from cysteine through phenylalanine. Of all the DNA, just the CDR3 is kept, 42 bases in frame from base 1. The study at large found these results: No statistical method was used to predetermine the sample size, and group allocation was not hidden from the investigators. Ophthalmopathy was separated from stable hyperthyroidism by the 13-signature model with 85% to 90% sensitivity and around 81% specificity in cross-validation and with 80%/75% in the test set. In validation, the model predicted ophthalmopathy progression with about 70% sensitivity and about 73% specificity; some 13 predicted patients were CT-confirmed with GO in a median of approximately six months. Most of the expanded thyroid clonotypes with a frequency above 0.001 were also detected in blood, and it was suggested that the thyroid immune response may be reflected by blood repertoires.

In this chain, TRBV5-1 is recombined with TRBJ1-5; the central 7 bases match TRBD1. The sequenced sample consisted of peripheral blood. The sequence was collected from a woman in her late teens or twenties with stable Graves' hyperthyroidism. Donor details come from another sample of the same person, matched by shared clones. CDR3 loop: CASSLTGGNQPQHF. The base sequence is TGTGCCAGCAGTCTCACAGGGGGCAATCAGCCCCAGCATTTT.